This TCR beta chain was recovered during a study of cytomegalovirus exposure and HLA in healthy donors. Findings of the study overall: Researchers reported in a later analysis that a missense DCLRE1C variant was tied to TCR beta V- and J-gene trimming. The authors listed around 150 TCR beta chains as cytomegalovirus-associated.

Primers: 60 Vbeta forward and 13 Jbeta reverse. Sequencing was performed with immunoSEQ multiplex PCR; in TCRdb, only in-frame clones are kept and a portion is missing. The sample yields roughly 190,000 clones, over 80% seen once. The V and J ends lost 8 bases and 12 bases respectively, with 14 bases between them. Germline assignment: CDR1 SNHLY and CDR2 FYNNEI. The CDR3 is 10 amino acids. In the case of this clone: As yet, its antigen is unknown.

Sequencing used PBMCs. The receptor was derived from a man aged 35 to 55 in good health and CMV-seropositive. V and J are TRBV2 and TRBJ2-7; D is uncertain. This CDR3 is CASLNTFLYF. CDR3 in DNA: TGTGCCAGCCTCAACACGTTTCTGTACTTC.